This T cell receptor (beta chain) was identified during a study of blood T cells in healthy people across ages. Study-wide results and caveats: Researchers said unsorted PBMCs prevented a conclusive naive versus antigen-experienced comparison. Measured against age, TCR beta diversity per million T cells decreased in a roughly linear manner.

The total RNA that was extracted per sample amounted to at least 5 micrograms. A word on this clonotype: Antigen unknown.

The CDR3 is made up of 15 amino acids. Germline values: CDR1 MNHNS, CDR2 SASEGT. The V and J ends lost 1 base and 2 bases respectively, with 12 bases between them. It was with a sample-barcoded 5' primer and a J-beta primer mix that a second PCR of roughly 6 to 11 cycles was run. A template-switch adaptor that had 12 random nucleotides put a tag on each cDNA molecule. Each CDR3 protein is one row after TCRdb ran MiXCR on the 5' RACE reads. The repertoire holds about 1 million distinct CDR3 sequences, less than 50% seen once, with about 20% in the top ten. The chain is built from TRBV6-1 and TRBJ2-7; tentatively, D is TRBD1 (6 bases). This TCR came from a woman in her sixties or seventies in good health. Sequencing was carried out using blood. In DNA, the CDR3 is TGTGCCAGCAGTGAAGGTTGGGGGCCCACCTACGAGCAGTACTTC. Its protein product is CASSEGWGPTYEQYF.